This is a list of T cell receptor beta chains from one sample in a study of vaccination and CD4 T cells after COVID-19. TCRdb processed the PCR reads anew with MiXCR; each CDR3 protein has one entry. The sample shows about 3,500 distinct CDR3 sequences, 35% to 55% of them seen only once. No antigen has been identified for these receptors. The material sequenced was CD4+ T cells from blood, cultured in vitro. These TCRs come from a human donor who had recovered from COVID-19. CDR3s include the opening cysteine and the closing phenylalanine or tryptophan. D genes are given only for firm matches. Not all rows give a size; the values are once, few, many and, for expanded clones, a class.

d_call j_call clone_size v_call cdr3_aa cdr3_nt
. TRBJ2-3 few TRBV7-8 CASSWGPLSDTQYF TGTGCCAGCAGCTGGGGGCCTTTGTCGGATACGCAGTATTTT
TRBD1 TRBJ2-3 once TRBV2 CASSAWGQGIDTQYF TGTGCCAGCAGTGCTTGGGGACAGGGCATAGATACGCAGTATTTT
TRBD1 TRBJ1-2 few TRBV20-1 CSAIVQGAGYTF TGCAGTGCTATTGTCCAGGGGGCTGGCTACACCTTC
. TRBJ1-1 . TRBV20-1 CSARAGHTEAFF TGCAGTGCTAGAGCCGGACACACTGAAGCTTTCTTT
. TRBJ1-5 . TRBV7-9 CASSHETVYQPQHF TGTGCCAGCAGCCACGAAACAGTTTATCAGCCCCAGCATTTT
. TRBJ1-2 few TRBV20-1 CSASQDYGYTF TGCAGTGCTAGCCAGGACTATGGCTACACCTTC
TRBD1 TRBJ2-3 . TRBV2 CASRADRSTDTQYF TGTGCCAGCAGGGCGGACAGGAGCACAGATACGCAGTATTTT
TRBD1 TRBJ1-6 large TRBV6-1 CASSRGQGESPLHF TGTGCCAGCAGCAGGGGACAGGGGGAGTCACCCCTCCACTTT
TRBD2 TRBJ2-7 . TRBV5-1 CASSLASGGWSYEQYF TGCGCCAGCAGCTTGGCTAGCGGGGGTTGGTCCTACGAGCAGTACTTC
TRBD2 TRBJ2-1 . TRBV7-9 CASSPIAGAWDEQFF TGTGCCAGCAGCCCGATAGCGGGGGCTTGGGATGAGCAGTTCTTC
TRBD1 TRBJ1-2 few TRBV20-1 CSALRTGAGNYGYTF TGCAGTGCACTGAGGACAGGGGCGGGTAACTATGGCTACACCTTC
TRBD1 TRBJ2-3 . TRBV20-1 CSASDRGIADTQYF TGCAGTGCTAGCGACAGGGGGATCGCAGATACGCAGTATTTT
. TRBJ1-6 . TRBV11-3 CASSLLFQGSPLHF TGTGCCAGCAGCCTACTATTCCAAGGGTCACCCCTCCACTTT
TRBD2 TRBJ2-3 . TRBV7-2 CASSLVGGDTQYF TGTGCCAGCAGCTTAGTGGGAGGGGATACGCAGTATTTT
TRBD1 TRBJ1-1 . TRBV20-1 CSALPHRGLTNTEAFF TGCAGTGCATTACCTCACAGGGGACTGACGAACACTGAAGCTTTCTTT
TRBD1 TRBJ2-5 . TRBV5-8 CASSKGQRSPATQYF TGTGCCAGCAGCAAGGGACAGCGGTCCCCAGCGACCCAGTACTTC
. TRBJ1-1 few TRBV7-3 CASSPDSSFAEAFF TGTGCCAGCAGCCCGGACAGCAGTTTCGCTGAAGCTTTCTTT
. TRBJ1-1 . TRBV12-3/TRBV12-4 CASSPRVVNTEAFF TGTGCCAGCAGCCCTAGGGTTGTGAACACTGAAGCTTTCTTT
. TRBJ2-1 few TRBV7-9 CASSPQPGGNEQFF TGTGCCAGCAGCCCACAGCCTGGGGGCAATGAGCAGTTCTTC
TRBD1 TRBJ1-6 . TRBV30 CAWSGVSTGLESPLHF TGTGCCTGGAGTGGCGTGTCGACAGGGTTGGAATCACCCCTCCACTTT